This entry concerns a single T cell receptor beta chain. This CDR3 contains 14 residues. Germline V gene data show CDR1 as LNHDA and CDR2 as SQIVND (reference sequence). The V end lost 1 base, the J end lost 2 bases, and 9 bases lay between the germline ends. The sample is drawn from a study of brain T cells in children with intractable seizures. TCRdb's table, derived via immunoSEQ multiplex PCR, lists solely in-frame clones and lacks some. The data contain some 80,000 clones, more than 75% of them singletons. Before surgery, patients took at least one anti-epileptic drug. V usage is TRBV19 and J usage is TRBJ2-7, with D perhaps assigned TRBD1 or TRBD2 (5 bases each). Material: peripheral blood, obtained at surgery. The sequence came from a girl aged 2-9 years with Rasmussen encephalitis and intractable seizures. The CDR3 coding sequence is TGTGCCAGTAGTATAGGGGGGTTAACCTACGAGCAGTACTTC. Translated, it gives CASSIGGLTYEQYF.